This TCR beta chain came from a study of shared clonotypes between healthy human individuals. CDR3 length equals 15 residues. Germline V gene lookup returns CDR1 SSHAT and CDR2 FNYEAQ (reference sequence). Remarks on this clone: At one end, the junction sequence differs from germline, possibly due to a read error.

Naive-designated CD8 cells lacked CD45RO, were positively enriched for CCR7, and omitted terminally differentiated effector memory CD45RA+ cells. Sequenced by immunoSEQ multiplex PCR; TCRdb stores in-frame clones only, minus some. The profile shows about 800,000 clones, roughly 96% of them singletons. The sample was naive CD8+ T cells sorted from blood. The rearrangement uses TRBV7-7 and TRBJ2-2; D is unresolved. This receptor was taken from a man younger than 45 in good health. The CDR3: CASSLSSRLTGELFF. The CDR3 DNA is TGTGCTAGCAGCTTATCGAGCAGGCTCACCGGGGAGCTGTTTTTT.